One T cell receptor beta chain is described in this entry. Seattle patients were enrolled while actively infected and followed longitudinally. The sample originates from a study of blood T cell repertoires in COVID-19. As for the study in general: Researchers got acute and convalescent COVID-19 samples from the United States, Italy and Spain. T cells, B-cell-depleted T cells, or PBMCs supplied cDNA or gDNA.

The CDR3 has 13 amino acids. V dropped 4 bases and J dropped 3 bases, with 7 bases sitting between them. Original analysis: How many nucleated cells were present was estimated from reference gene primer amplification. The protocol was immunoSEQ multiplex PCR, while the TCRdb copy is restricted to in-frame clones and leaves out a portion. That table furnishes V, J and clone size, whereas the DNA furnished D and trimming. The sample lists tens of thousands of clones; approximately 80% were seen once. The chain has TRBV12-3 or TRBV12-4 and TRBJ2-1; a possible D gene is TRBD1 (6 bases). The sample was peripheral blood. The TCR was taken from an elderly woman with COVID-19, enrolled during active disease. The CDR3 nucleotides read TGTGCCAGCAGTTGGACAGACTACAATGAGCAGTTCTTC. Its translation: CASSWTDYNEQFF.